The source of this T cell receptor (beta chain) is a study of identical twins. Study-level findings and limits: Twin pairs had excess sharing that was weaker in beta out-of-frame sequences. In cord blood, abundant beta clonotypes had fewer insertions; memory showed no trend.

The CDR3 runs 14 residues. CDR1 and CDR2 (germline): SEHNR, FQNEAQ (reference sequence). Between the trimmed V and J ends, which lost 5 bases and 1 base, there was a span of 11 bases. A universal primer binding site was introduced by template switching. The final cDNA contained unique molecular identifiers. TCRdb re-derived calls from the 5' RACE reads in MiXCR, one entry per CDR3 protein. The data show about 720,000 distinct CDR3 sequences, with 8% to 9% seen just once and roughly 0.97% held by the top ten. This clonotype was found many times. No antigen is known for it. These data are also associated with another study on yellow fever vaccine responses in identical twins.

This clonotype was obtained from a young woman in good health. This rearrangement joins TRBV7-9 to TRBJ2-5; unclear D gene. Sample: PBMCs. The CDR3 reads CASSPLGGQETQYF. CDR3 nucleotide sequence: TGTGCCAGCAGCCCGCTTGGCGGCCAAGAGACCCAGTACTTC.